The clone carrying this T cell receptor (beta chain) was observed a handful of times. Its antigen is unidentified. The data derive from a study of PD-L1 blockade in urothelial cancer. As for the study in general: About 85% of the roughly 29 patients comprised males who had bladder-origin urothelial cancer. Between 0 and 3 prior chemotherapy regimens had been given to patients.

Only in-frame clones appear in the TCRdb table, and some are missing; sequencing was by immunoSEQ multiplex PCR. The table records 40,000 or so clones, about 80% of them present only once. Broader study findings: Lower pretreatment blood TCR clonality, under the median, predicted better survival, researchers reported.

The cohort comprised individuals with locally advanced or metastatic urothelial carcinoma. The CDR3 length is 13 residues. Germline V gene lookup returns CDR1 SGHRS and CDR2 YFSETQ. The V gene lost 0 bases and the J gene lost 7 bases, with 7 bases spanning the gap. The rearrangement joins TRBV5-1 to TRBJ1-4, with a tentative D call TRBD1 (6 bases). The sample consisted of PBMCs, taken around atezolizumab (anti-PD-L1) treatment. This TCR derives from a man between 70 and 80 years old with urothelial cancer. CDR3 sequence (DNA): TGCGCCAGCAGCTTGGGAGGGGGTGAAAAACTGTTTTTT. This codes for CASSLGGGEKLFF.